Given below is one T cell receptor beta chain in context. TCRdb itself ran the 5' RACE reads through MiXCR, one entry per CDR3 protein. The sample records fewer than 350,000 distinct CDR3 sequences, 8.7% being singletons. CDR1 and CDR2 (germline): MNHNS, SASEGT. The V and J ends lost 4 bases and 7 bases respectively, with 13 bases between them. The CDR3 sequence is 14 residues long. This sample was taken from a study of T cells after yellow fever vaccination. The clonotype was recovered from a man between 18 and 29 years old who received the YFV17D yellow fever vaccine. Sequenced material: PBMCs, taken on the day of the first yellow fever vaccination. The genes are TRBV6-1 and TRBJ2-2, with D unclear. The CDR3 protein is CASSAMSWNGELFF. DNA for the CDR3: TGTGCCAGCAGTGCCATGTCTTGGAACGGGGAGCTGTTTTTT.